This T cell receptor beta chain was obtained from a study of CD8+ T cells in alopecia areata. In the study overall: Tofacitinib treatment spanned 6 to 18 months, with 6 months off drug afterward. Treated patients received severity scores based on the percentage of scalp area affected.

The authors extracted RNA and reverse transcribed it into cDNA as the sequencing template. Profiling relied on immunoSEQ multiplex PCR, and the TCRdb table lists in-frame clones only, not all of them. In the table there are approximately 210,000 clones, about three fifths of which are singletons. The germline gives CDR1 SGHRS, CDR2 YFSETQ. This CDR3 is built from 14 residues. Deletions cut 3 bases from V and 3 bases from J, with 13 bases between. Treatment denoted: oral pan-JAK inhibitor, 5-10 mg twice daily. Researchers took lesional scalp punch biopsies and peripheral blood from people who were alopecia areata patients.

The sample consisted of CD4+ T cells sorted from blood, taken at week 4, from a patient treated with tofacitinib. The sequence came from a human donor with alopecia areata. This chain joins TRBV5-1 and TRBJ2-7; D ambiguous. The CDR3 reads CASSSTLGFYEQYF. Here the CDR3 DNA reads TGCGCCAGCAGCTCTACGCTCGGATTCTACGAGCAGTACTTC.